Shown below are 23 T cell receptor beta chains from a single sample sequenced in a study of cytomegalovirus exposure and HLA in healthy donors. It was with 60 Vbeta and 13 Jbeta primers that the PCR ran. The table came from immunoSEQ multiplex PCR; TCRdb's copy has only in-frame clones and leaves some out. The data hold roughly 100,000 clones, with more than 75% observed a single time. Sequencing used PBMCs. Receptors were obtained from a woman aged 50 to 60 in good health and CMV-seropositive.

The chain combines TRBV9 with TRBJ2-5; the match to TRBD2 covers 15 bases. Gene TRBJ2-7 matches the end of the DNA better, so the J call may be wrong. The germline V gene encodes CDR1 SGDLS and CDR2 YYNGEE. The CDR3 sequence is 18 residues long. For the CDR3, the DNA is TGTGCCAGCAGCGTTGGATTGGGGACTAGCGGGGGGTACTACGAGCAGTACTTC. Translated, it gives CASSVGLGTSGGYYEQYF.

The CDR3 protein is CSVRQGAVYEQYF. The CDR3 region has the DNA TGCAGCGTCAGACAGGGGGCAGTCTACGAGCAGTACTTC. V gene TRBV29-1 combines with J gene TRBJ2-7, with TRBD1 matching 10 bases. CDR3 length equals 13 residues. Germline-derived CDR1 and CDR2 are SQVTM and ANQGSEA. The junction had 5 bases not matched to a gene; V was cut back by 6 bases and J by 3 bases.

The gene calls are TRBV6-5 and TRBJ2-7, with D possibly matching TRBD1 (6 bases). Trimming took 0 bases from V and 2 from J, leaving 8 bases between them. The CDR3 is 14 amino acids. Germline V gene lookup returns CDR1 MNHEY and CDR2 SVGAGI. The CDR3 DNA follows: TGTGCCAGCAGTTACTCCGGGACAACCTACGAGCAGTACTTC. Amino acids: CASSYSGTTYEQYF.

This chain uses TRBV7-6 with TRBJ1-4; 8 bases fit TRBD1. CDR1 and CDR2 from the germline V gene are SGHVS and FNYEAQ. The CDR3 is 16 residues long. Trimming removed 0 bases from V and 5 bases from J; junction bases left unmatched: 5. CDR3 nucleotides: TGTGCCAGCAGCTTAGCGTCGGCAGGGGGCAATGAAAAACTGTTTTTT. Protein: CASSLASAGGNEKLFF. The whole variable domain, filled in from reference TRBV7-6 and TRBJ1-4, reads GAGVSQSPRYKVTKRGQDVALRCDPISGHVSLYWYRQALGQGPEFLTYFNYEAQQDKSGLPNDRFSAERPEGSISTLTIQRTEQRDSAMYRCASSLASAGGNEKLFFGSGTQLSVL.

The chain joins TRBV11-2 to TRBJ1-2; TRBD1 agrees at 10 bases. Germline V gene lookup returns CDR1 SGHAT and CDR2 FQNNGV. V lost 4 bases to trimming and J lost 4 bases; unmatched junction nucleotides: 6. The CDR3 length is 15 residues. CDR3 residues: CASSSPRTGGYGYTF. The CDR3 nucleotides are TGTGCCAGCAGCTCGCCCCGGACAGGGGGCTATGGCTACACCTTC. The whole variable domain, remainder taken from reference TRBV11-2 and TRBJ1-2, is EAGVAQSPRYKIIEKRQSVAFWCNPISGHATLYWYQQILGQGPKLLIQFQNNGVVDDSQLPKDRFSAERLKGVDSTLKIQPAKLEDSAVYLCASSSPRTGGYGYTFGSGTRLTVV.

This sequence joins TRBV5-1 and TRBJ1-2; 7 bases fit TRBD1. Germline CDR1 reads SGHRS; CDR2 reads YFSETQ. The CDR3 sequence is 15 residues long. With 3 bases clipped from V and 2 bases from J, the junction kept 7 bases outside the gene matches. The CDR3 reads CASSSARGQNYGYTF. Written as DNA, the CDR3 is TGCGCCAGCAGCTCCGCTAGGGGACAGAACTATGGCTACACCTTC.

The chain joins TRBV4-1 to TRBJ1-2; D may be TRBD1 (6 bases). The CDR3 totals 15 residues. The germline V and J ends were trimmed by 0 bases and 5 bases, with 13 bases remaining between them. Per germline, CDR1 MGHRA and CDR2 YSYEKL. The CDR3, as DNA: TGCGCCAGCAGCCAAGAGGGCAGGGGCTCTTATGGCTACACCTTC. Encoded protein: CASSQEGRGSYGYTF.

This clone was observed a handful of times. The V and J genes are TRBV25-1 and TRBJ2-5; possibly TRBD2 for D (7 bases). Trimming removed 7 bases from V and 3 bases from J, with 15 bases in between. CDR3 size: 14 residues. The germline V gene encodes CDR1 MGHDK and CDR2 SYGVNS. The CDR3 spells CASNRGGVKETQYF. The CDR3 DNA reads as TGTGCCAGCAACCGAGGGGGGGTTAAAGAGACCCAGTACTTC. Based on the CDR3 plus reference TRBV25-1 and TRBJ2-5, the full variable domain is EADIYQTPRYLVIGTGKKITLECSQTMGHDKMYWYQQDPGMELHLIHYSYGVNSTEKGDLSSESTVSRIRTEHFPLTLESARPSHTSQYLCASNRGGVKETQYFGPGTRLLVL.

Regarding this clone: One end of the junction fails to match germline, which may point to a read error. The chain carries TRBV28 and TRBJ2-2, with D possibly being TRBD2 (6 bases). CDR1 and CDR2 from the germline V gene are MDHEN and SYDVKM. The CDR3 contains 18 residues. CDR3 sequence (DNA): TGTGCCAGCAGTACGACATGGTCGGGGGTTGTGGGTCCCGGGGAGCTGCTTTTT. As protein: CASSTTWSGVVGPGELLF.

V gene TRBV11-2 combines with J gene TRBJ1-3, with TRBD1 identical over 7 bases. V lost 6 bases and J lost 3; bases outside the gene matches: 11. The germline gives CDR1 SGHAT, CDR2 FQNNGV. The CDR3 is 16 amino acids. CDR3 protein: CASRGFRGSYGNTIYF. In DNA form, the CDR3 reads TGTGCCAGCAGAGGATTCAGGGGGTCATATGGAAACACCATATATTTT.

V usage is TRBV4-2 and J usage is TRBJ1-6, with D uncertain. Trimming took 4 bases from V and 5 from J, leaving 15 bases between them. CDR3 length: 16 residues. Germline V gene lookup returns CDR1 LGHNA and CDR2 YNFKEQ. As DNA, the CDR3 is TGTGCCAGCAGCCTGGCAGGACTTGAGGATAATTCACCCCTCCACTTT. Translation gives CASSLAGLEDNSPLHF.

In the case of this clone: Mismatch with germline at one junction end may stem from a read error. The V and J genes are TRBV7-9 and TRBJ1-1, with D hard to call. CDR1 is SEHNR and CDR2 is FQNEAQ in the germline V gene (reference sequence). The CDR3 runs to 12 residues. The CDR3 loop reads CSSSQDGVTAFF. In DNA form, the CDR3 reads TGTTCCAGCAGCCAGGACGGGGTAACAGCTTTCTTT.

This chain connects TRBV9 to TRBJ1-1; no firm D call. In germline, CDR1 is SGDLS, CDR2 YYNGEE. The V and J ends lost 2 bases and 0 bases respectively, with 8 bases between them. This CDR3 is 14 amino acids long. The CDR3 DNA reads TGTGCCAGCAGCGTTAACAGCATGAACACTGAAGCTTTCTTT. Amino acid sequence: CASSVNSMNTEAFF.

V and J are TRBV2 and TRBJ2-7, with 8 positions matching TRBD1. Trimming at V came to 4 bases and at J to 5 bases, leaving 7 bases not matched to a gene. The CDR3 extends over 14 amino acids. CDR1 is SNHLY, CDR2 FYNNEI, per germline. CDR3 amino acids: CASSGLPGGHEQYF. The CDR3 DNA reads TGTGCCAGCAGTGGGTTGCCAGGGGGCCACGAGCAGTACTTC.

The genes are TRBV10-3 and TRBJ1-1, with 8 bases fitting TRBD1. There are 14 residues in the CDR3. The ends lost 7 bases at V and 3 bases at J; junction bases unmatched: 7. CDR1 is ENHRY, CDR2 SYGVKD, per germline. This chain's CDR3 is CAITRTGSDTEAFF. The CDR3 DNA follows: TGTGCCATCACTCGGACAGGGTCGGACACTGAAGCTTTCTTT.

This clone came up a few times. This sequence joins TRBV14 and TRBJ2-1, with 8 bases identical to TRBD1. Germline values: CDR1 SGHDN, CDR2 FVKESK. This CDR3 contains 17 residues. V trimming: 2 bases; J trimming: 4 bases; junction bases outside the gene matches: 10. CDR3 nucleotides: TGTGCCAGCAGCCAATACGCGGACAGGGCCCATTACAATGAGCAGTTCTTC. It encodes CASSQYADRAHYNEQFF.

The count of this clone is one. CDR3 residues: CASSPSPDYFNEQFF. CDR3 in DNA: TGTGCCAGCAGCCCGAGCCCGGACTACTTCAATGAGCAGTTCTTC. The V gene is TRBV7-2, the J gene TRBJ2-1; D perhaps matches TRBD2 (6 bases). This CDR3 comprises 15 residues. Germline values: CDR1 SGHTA, CDR2 FQGNSA. Trimming cost V 5 bases and J 6 bases, with 17 bases left between them.

Concerning this clone itself: The junction does not match germline at one end; this may be a read error. V and J are TRBV7-9 and TRBJ1-3; the match to TRBD1 covers 7 bases. The CDR3 contains 14 residues. Germline CDR1 reads SEHNR; CDR2 reads FQNEAQ (reference sequence). The CDR3 spells CASSLGTAGNTIYF. The CDR3 DNA follows: TGTGCCAGCAGTTTAGGGACAGCTGGAAACACCATATATTTT. The whole variable domain, remainder taken from reference TRBV7-9 and TRBJ1-3, is DTGVSQNPRHKITKRGQNVTFRCDPISEHNRLYWYRQTLGQGPEFLTYFQNEAQLEKSRLLSDRFSAERPKGSFSTLEIQRTEQGDSAMYLCASSLGTAGNTIYFGEGSWLTVV.

Concerning this clone: One junction end disagrees with the germline gene, perhaps due to a read error. This sequence joins TRBV29-1 and TRBJ2-7; 10 nucleotides align to TRBD1. The CDR3 is made up of 15 amino acids. The V gene's germline CDR1 is SQVTM and CDR2 ANQGSEA. The CDR3 DNA reads TGCAGCGTCGAAGGCCCGGGACAGGGGACCTACGAGCAGTACTTC. It is translated as CSVEGPGQGTYEQYF.

This clone has only a few counts. The chain recombines TRBV9 with TRBJ2-1; D perhaps matches TRBD1 (6 bases). The germline V gene has CDR1 SGDLS and CDR2 YYNGEE. This CDR3 spans 15 amino acids. Trimming took 1 base from V and 5 from J, leaving 13 bases between them. CDR3 nucleotide sequence: TGTGCCAGCAGCGTACGGCAGGGGTTCCACAATGAGCAGTTCTTC. Residues: CASSVRQGFHNEQFF.

This chain links TRBV5-4 with TRBJ1-2; TRBD1 aligns across 7 bases. Germline CDR1 reads SGHNT; CDR2 reads YYREEE (reference sequence). Trimming cost V 0 bases and J 4 bases; bases outside gene matches: 6. The CDR3 has 15 amino acids. CDR3 DNA: TGTGCCAGCAGCTTGGCGGGCAGGGGGTTCTATGGCTACACCTTC. Its translation: CASSLAGRGFYGYTF. Variable domain in full (rest from reference TRBV5-4 and TRBJ1-2): ETGVTQSPTHLIKTRGQQVTLRCSSQSGHNTVSWYQQALGQGPQFIFQYYREEENGRGNFPPRFSGLQFPNYSSELNVNALELDDSALYLCASSLAGRGFYGYTFGSGTRLTVV.

This clone was detected once. The V gene is TRBV5-1, the J gene TRBJ2-3; D is undetermined. From germline, CDR1 is SGHRS and CDR2 YFSETQ. With 4 bases removed from V and 6 bases from J, the gap between germline ends came to 9 bases. The CDR3 length is 12 residues. CDR3 DNA sequence: TGCGCCAGCAGCCCCGGTCGGGATACGCAGTATTTT. This gives the protein CASSPGRDTQYF. Drawing the rest from reference TRBV5-1 and TRBJ2-3, the complete variable domain is KAGVTQTPRYLIKTRGQQVTLSCSPISGHRSVSWYQQTPGQGLQFLFEYFSETQRNKGNFPGRFSGRQFSNSRSEMNVSTLELGDSALYLCASSPGRDTQYFGPGTRLTVL.

The rearrangement uses TRBV6-6 and TRBJ2-7, with TRBD1 identical over 7 bases. The CDR3 is made up of 15 amino acids. CDR1 is MNHNY and CDR2 is SVGAGI in the germline V gene (reference sequence). V shed 2 bases and J 4 bases; nucleotides not matched to a gene: 8. The CDR3 reads CASSYQTQGIYEQYF. The CDR3 nucleotides are TGTGCCAGCAGTTACCAAACACAGGGGATTTACGAGCAGTACTTC.